The rows below give T cell receptor beta chains drawn from one sample of a study of blood T cell repertoires in COVID-19. Clones were sequenced by immunoSEQ multiplex PCR, and TCRdb holds only the in-frame ones, with some missing. Seen here are 75,000 to 100,000 clones, about 89% observed once, and the top ten hold less than 20%. The sequenced sample was peripheral blood. The receptors stem from a human donor in a cohort sampled during active COVID-19. The CDR3 runs from the conserved cysteine through the conserved F or W. The D gene is left open where the match is weak. A clone size is listed for some rows: how often the clone was seen (once, few, many), or a class if it is expanded.

CDR3 length	V gene	D gene	J gene	clone size	CDR3 protein	CDR3 DNA
13	TRBV4-3	NA	TRBJ2-7	NA	CASSHSRGYEQYF	TGCGCCAGCAGCCATTCCAGGGGTTACGAGCAGTACTTC
16	TRBV5-1	TRBD2	TRBJ2-1	NA	CASSFRTSGMGDEQFF	TGCGCCAGCAGCTTTCGGACTAGCGGGATGGGTGATGAGCAGTTCTTC
13	TRBV6-4	TRBD1	TRBJ1-5	NA	CASSLTGDQPQHF	TGTGCCAGCAGTCTGACAGGGGATCAGCCCCAGCATTTT
15	TRBV4-3	NA	TRBJ2-7	NA	CASSQDTSLSYEQYF	TGCGCCAGCAGCCAAGATACTAGTCTCTCCTACGAGCAGTACTTC
18	TRBV5-3	TRBD2	TRBJ2-7	NA	CARSEGLAGGPISVEQYF	TGTGCCAGAAGCGAAGGACTAGCGGGAGGGCCTATTAGCGTCGAGCAGTACTTC
15	TRBV5-1	NA	TRBJ2-2	NA	CASSLDSANTGELFF	TGCGCCAGCAGCTTGGATTCGGCGAACACCGGGGAGCTGTTTTTT
13	TRBV10-3	NA	TRBJ1-5	once	CAISESGGQPQHF	TGTGCCATCAGTGAGTCAGGGGGTCAGCCCCAGCATTTT
13	TRBV10-3	NA	TRBJ1-6	NA	CAIGGTENSPLHF	TGTGCCATCGGGGGGACGGAGAATTCACCCCTCCACTTT
13	TRBV7-9	NA	TRBJ1-1	NA	CASSLGGELEAFF	TGTGCCAGCAGCTTAGGGGGGGAACTAGAAGCTTTCTTT
16	TRBV27	TRBD2	TRBJ2-1	NA	CASSRGLAGADDEQFF	TGTGCCAGCAGTCGGGGACTAGCGGGAGCGGACGATGAGCAGTTCTTC
21	TRBV1	NA	TRBJ2-5	NA	CTSRGGDWTSGSYEQGETQYF	TGCACCAGCAGGGGGGGGGATTGGACTAGCGGGAGCTATGAGCAAGGGGAGACCCAGTACTTC
14	TRBV7-3	NA	TRBJ2-1	NA	CASSSPVEADEQFF	TGTGCCAGCAGCAGCCCAGTCGAGGCGGATGAGCAGTTCTTC
12	TRBV11-2	NA	TRBJ1-1	few	CASRGANTEAFF	TGTGCCAGCAGAGGGGCCAACACTGAAGCTTTCTTT
15	TRBV6-6	NA	TRBJ2-7	NA	CASNYLGESNYEQYF	TGTGCCAGCAACTACCTCGGGGAGTCCAACTACGAGCAGTACTTC
11	TRBV5-1	NA	TRBJ2-5	NA	CASLEGETQYF	TGCGCCAGCTTGGAGGGAGAGACCCAGTACTTC
14	TRBV5-5	NA	TRBJ1-1	NA	CASSLTPPEGEAFF	TGTGCCAGCAGCTTGACCCCCCCGGAGGGGGAAGCTTTCTTT
15	TRBV9	TRBD1	TRBJ1-5	once	CASSRGQGDNQPQHF	TGTGCCAGCAGCCGGGGACAGGGAGACAATCAGCCCCAGCATTTT
14	TRBV14	NA	TRBJ2-7	NA	CASSQLGVPYEQYF	TGTGCCAGCAGCCAACTAGGGGTCCCCTACGAGCAGTACTTC
18	TRBV5-4	TRBD2	TRBJ2-1	NA	CASSSAGTSGSSYNEQFF	TGTGCCAGCAGCTCGGCCGGGACTAGCGGGAGCTCCTACAATGAGCAGTTCTTC
13	TRBV12-3/TRBV12-4	NA	TRBJ1-6	NA	CASSLAALVPLHF	TGTGCCAGCAGTTTAGCGGCCCTAGTCCCCCTCCACTTT
14	TRBV11-2	NA	TRBJ2-1	NA	CASSLAHPGGEQFF	TGTGCCAGCAGCTTAGCCCACCCCGGGGGTGAGCAGTTCTTC
17	TRBV4-3	TRBD2	TRBJ2-4	NA	CASSQDRGGRRSNIQYF	TGCGCCAGCAGCCAAGATCGGGGCGGGAGGAGGAGTAACATTCAGTACTTC
14	TRBV28	NA	TRBJ1-3	medium-sized	CAIGGGVSGNTIYF	TGTGCCATCGGGGGAGGGGTCTCTGGAAACACCATATATTTT
15	TRBV5-1	NA	TRBJ2-1	once	CASSLLRSSYNEQFF	TGCGCCAGCAGCTTGCTCCGGAGCTCCTACAATGAGCAGTTCTTC
15	TRBV5-5	TRBD2	TRBJ2-7	once	CASSLVSGILYEQYF	TGTGCCAGCAGCTTGGTTAGCGGGATCCTATACGAGCAGTACTTC
14	TRBV18	TRBD1	TRBJ2-5	NA	CASSQTGAPETQYF	TGTGCCAGCTCCCAGACAGGGGCCCCAGAGACCCAGTACTTC
16	TRBV18	NA	TRBJ1-3	NA	CASSPDRPGAGNTIYF	TGTGCCAGCTCACCCGACCGCCCGGGAGCCGGAAACACCATATATTTT
14	TRBV19	NA	TRBJ1-1	NA	CASSPQLRNTEAFF	TGTGCCAGTAGTCCCCAATTGAGGAACACTGAAGCTTTCTTT
16	TRBV3-1/TRBV3-2	NA	TRBJ1-6	NA	CASRLLGSSYNSPLHF	TGTGCCAGCCGGCTCCTTGGGAGCTCCTATAATTCACCCCTCCACTTT
15	TRBV5-1	TRBD2	TRBJ2-2	NA	CASSPGLADTGELFF	TGCGCCAGCAGCCCGGGACTAGCAGACACCGGGGAGCTGTTTTTT
12	TRBV28	TRBD1	TRBJ2-7	NA	CVTGTGGYEQYF	TGCGTGACCGGGACAGGGGGCTACGAGCAGTACTTC
15	TRBV3-1/TRBV3-2	NA	TRBJ2-5	NA	CASSQDWAMSETQYF	TGTGCCAGCAGCCAAGATTGGGCGATGAGCGAGACCCAGTACTTC
14	TRBV28	NA	TRBJ1-6	NA	CASSSGSASSPLHF	TGTGCCAGCAGCTCCGGGTCCGCGAGTTCACCCCTCCACTTT
19	TRBV27	TRBD2	TRBJ2-7	once	CASSLYPPTSGMGAYEQYF	TGTGCCAGCAGTTTATACCCCCCAACTAGCGGGATGGGGGCATACGAGCAGTACTTC
15	TRBV27	TRBD1	TRBJ1-6	few	CASSLTGGWNSPLHF	TGTGCCAGCAGTCTTACAGGGGGCTGGAATTCACCCCTCCACTTT
16	TRBV5-1	TRBD2	TRBJ2-5	NA	CASSRPGLAGQETQYF	TGCGCCAGCAGCCGACCGGGACTAGCGGGCCAAGAGACCCAGTACTTC
18	TRBV5-5	TRBD2	TRBJ2-1	NA	CASSPLDGLADTYNEQFF	TGTGCCAGCAGCCCACTAGACGGACTAGCGGATACCTACAATGAGCAGTTCTTC
13	TRBV7-3	NA	TRBJ1-6	few	CASSLDTGSPLHF	TGTGCCAGCAGCTTAGACACAGGATCACCCCTCCACTTT
13	TRBV12-3/TRBV12-4	NA	TRBJ1-4	NA	CASWGATNEKLFF	TGTGCCTCGTGGGGGGCAACTAATGAAAAACTGTTTTTT
14	TRBV28	TRBD2	TRBJ2-3	once	CATRASGTPDTQYF	TGTGCCACCCGGGCTAGCGGGACCCCAGATACGCAGTATTTT
12	TRBV7-2	NA	TRBJ2-7	once	CASSQDYGEQYF	TGTGCCAGCAGCCAGGACTACGGTGAGCAGTACTTC
16	TRBV19	TRBD2	TRBJ2-1	once	CATRRGDGGTYNEQFF	TGTGCCACCCGTCGCGGAGACGGGGGGACCTACAATGAGCAGTTCTTC
16	TRBV6-1	TRBD1	TRBJ1-5	NA	CASSEGSGQGIRAQHF	TGTGCCAGCAGTGAAGGTTCCGGACAGGGAATCAGGGCCCAGCATTTT
16	TRBV7-8	NA	TRBJ2-7	NA	CASSLGGWAGGIEQYF	TGTGCCAGCAGCTTAGGGGGCTGGGCAGGGGGGATCGAGCAGTACTTC
18	TRBV19	TRBD2	TRBJ2-1	NA	CASSILGFTTSGSHEQFF	TGTGCCAGTAGTATTCTTGGATTTACGACTAGCGGGAGCCATGAGCAGTTCTTC
14	TRBV15	NA	TRBJ2-7	NA	CATRTSIGTHEQYF	TGTGCCACCAGAACGTCCATCGGGACACACGAGCAGTACTTC
16	TRBV19	TRBD2	TRBJ2-1	NA	CASSIPRGSDYNEQFF	TGTGCCAGTAGTATTCCCCGCGGGAGTGACTACAATGAGCAGTTCTTC
15	TRBV20-1	TRBD2	TRBJ2-5	NA	CSASWIVAGRETQYF	TGCAGTGCTAGTTGGATAGTAGCGGGAAGAGAGACCCAGTACTTC
14	TRBV19	NA	TRBJ2-5	NA	CASSDYTRGKTQYF	TGTGCCAGCTCGGACTACACCCGAGGAAAGACCCAGTACTTC
15	TRBV6-5	NA	TRBJ1-4	NA	CASSPRGATNEKLFF	TGTGCCAGCAGTCCCCGGGGTGCAACTAATGAAAAACTGTTTTTT
13	TRBV5-1	TRBD1	TRBJ2-7	NA	CASSQGQFYEQYF	TGCGCCAGCAGCCAGGGACAGTTCTACGAGCAGTACTTC
15	TRBV18	TRBD2	TRBJ2-7	NA	CASSPPGLAGQEQYF	TGTGCCAGCTCACCACCGGGACTAGCGGGACAGGAGCAGTACTTC
13	TRBV29-1	NA	TRBJ2-7	NA	CSVLESRNYEQYF	TGCAGCGTCCTTGAGTCTAGGAACTACGAGCAGTACTTC
15	TRBV5-4	NA	TRBJ2-7	NA	CASTLDPDSSYEQYF	TGTGCCAGCACCCTCGATCCGGACAGCTCCTACGAGCAGTACTTC
14	TRBV15	NA	TRBJ2-7	NA	CATSSRQPPYEQYF	TGTGCCACCAGCAGTAGACAACCCCCCTACGAGCAGTACTTC
15	TRBV4-2	TRBD2	TRBJ2-2	NA	CASSPSGSGTGELFF	TGTGCCAGCAGCCCCAGCGGGAGCGGGACCGGGGAGCTGTTTTTT
14	TRBV2	NA	TRBJ2-5	NA	CASSRISLLETQYF	TGTGCCAGCAGTCGAATTTCTCTATTAGAGACCCAGTACTTC
15	TRBV29-1	TRBD2	TRBJ2-3	NA	CSVRGTSGPTDTQYF	TGCAGCGTCCGCGGGACTAGCGGGCCCACAGATACGCAGTATTTT
13	TRBV10-3	NA	TRBJ1-2	NA	CAISRDINYGYTF	TGTGCCATCAGCCGGGACATAAACTATGGCTACACCTTC